Here is one TCR beta chain with its context. Authors' analysis steps: Amplified reference gene primers provided the basis for estimating nucleated cell counts. The table came from immunoSEQ multiplex PCR; TCRdb's copy has only in-frame clones and leaves some out. The V and J calls and clone size were taken over from that table, and D and trimming were inferred from the DNA. The sample carries about 140,000 clones, 70% to 90% recorded once. This entry comes from a study of blood T cell repertoires in COVID-19. Overall study context: Sites in the United States, Italy and Spain provided acute and convalescent COVID-19 samples. From T cells, B-cell-depleted T cells, or PBMCs came the material, which was cDNA or gDNA.

The sequencing sample was made of peripheral blood. The sequence came from a human donor with acute or convalescent COVID-19. The donor label of this sample is uncertain.

CDR3 nucleotide sequence: TGTGCCAGCAGTTCAACGTGGACAGGGGAGGAGTTCTTC. This sequence encodes CASSSTWTGEEFF. The chain combines TRBV6-5 with TRBJ2-1; 9 nucleotides match TRBD1. This CDR3 is built from 13 residues. In germline, CDR1 is MNHEY, CDR2 SVGAGI. The V segment lost 4 bases and the J segment 14 bases; nucleotides outside the gene matches: 9.